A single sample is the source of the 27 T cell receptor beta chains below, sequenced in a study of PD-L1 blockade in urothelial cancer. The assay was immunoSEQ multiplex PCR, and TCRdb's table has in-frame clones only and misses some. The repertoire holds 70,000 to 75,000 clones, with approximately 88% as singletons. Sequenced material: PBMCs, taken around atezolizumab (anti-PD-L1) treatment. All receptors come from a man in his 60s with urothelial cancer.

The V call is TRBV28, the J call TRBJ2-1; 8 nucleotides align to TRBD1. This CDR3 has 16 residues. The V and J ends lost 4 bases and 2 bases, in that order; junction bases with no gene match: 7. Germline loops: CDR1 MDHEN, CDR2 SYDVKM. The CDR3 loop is CASSSTTGGTYNEQFF. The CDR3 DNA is TGTGCCAGCAGTTCTACCACAGGGGGGACCTACAATGAGCAGTTCTTC.

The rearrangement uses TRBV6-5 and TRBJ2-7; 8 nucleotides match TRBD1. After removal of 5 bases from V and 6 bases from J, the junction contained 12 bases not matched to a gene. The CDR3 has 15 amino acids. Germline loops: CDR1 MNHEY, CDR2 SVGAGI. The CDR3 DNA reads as TGTGCCAGCAGTGTTCACTCTGACAGGGGCCCCGAGCAGTACTTC. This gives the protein CASSVHSDRGPEQYF.

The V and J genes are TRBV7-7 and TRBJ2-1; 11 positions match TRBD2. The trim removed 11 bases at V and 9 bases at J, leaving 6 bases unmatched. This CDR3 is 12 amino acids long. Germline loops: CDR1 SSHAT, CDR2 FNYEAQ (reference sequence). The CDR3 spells CAGIAGGIEQFF. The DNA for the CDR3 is TGTGCCGGCATAGCGGGGGGGATTGAGCAGTTCTTC.

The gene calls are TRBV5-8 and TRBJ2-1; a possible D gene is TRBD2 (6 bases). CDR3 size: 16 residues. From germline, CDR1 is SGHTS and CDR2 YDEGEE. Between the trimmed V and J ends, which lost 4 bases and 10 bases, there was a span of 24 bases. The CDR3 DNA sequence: TGTGCCAGCAGCGACTACAGGCCGACTAGACCCCAAGAGCAGTTCTTC. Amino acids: CASSDYRPTRPQEQFF. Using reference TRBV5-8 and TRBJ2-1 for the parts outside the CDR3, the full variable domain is EAGVTQSPTHLIKTRGQQATLRCSPISGHTSVYWYQQALGLGLQFLLWYDEGEERNRGNFPPRFSGRQFPNYSSELNVNALELEDSALYLCASSDYRPTRPQEQFFGPGTRLTVL.

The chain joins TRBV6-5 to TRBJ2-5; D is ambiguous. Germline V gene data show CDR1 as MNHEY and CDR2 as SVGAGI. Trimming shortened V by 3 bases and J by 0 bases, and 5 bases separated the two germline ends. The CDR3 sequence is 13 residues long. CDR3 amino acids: CASSYEHQETQYF. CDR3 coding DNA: TGTGCCAGCAGTTATGAGCACCAAGAGACCCAGTACTTC.

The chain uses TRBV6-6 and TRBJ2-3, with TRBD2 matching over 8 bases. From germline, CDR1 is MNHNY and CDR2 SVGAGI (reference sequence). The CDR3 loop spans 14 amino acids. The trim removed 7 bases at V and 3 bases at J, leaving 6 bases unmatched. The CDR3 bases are TGTGCCAGCACTGCGCGGGGGGTTACAGATACGCAGTATTTT. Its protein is CASTARGVTDTQYF.

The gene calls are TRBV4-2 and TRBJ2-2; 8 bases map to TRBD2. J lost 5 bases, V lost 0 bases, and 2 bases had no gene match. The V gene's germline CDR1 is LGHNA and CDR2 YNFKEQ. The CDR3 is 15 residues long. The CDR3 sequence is CASSQERGGTGELFF. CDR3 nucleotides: TGTGCCAGCAGCCAAGAACGGGGGGGAACCGGGGAGCTGTTTTTT.

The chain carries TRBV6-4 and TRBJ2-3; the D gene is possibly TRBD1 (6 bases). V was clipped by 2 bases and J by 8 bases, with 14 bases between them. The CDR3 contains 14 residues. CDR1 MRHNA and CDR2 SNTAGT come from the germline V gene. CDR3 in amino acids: CASSDQPGHGTQYF. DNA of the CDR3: TGTGCCAGCAGTGACCAACCGGGACATGGTACGCAGTATTTT.

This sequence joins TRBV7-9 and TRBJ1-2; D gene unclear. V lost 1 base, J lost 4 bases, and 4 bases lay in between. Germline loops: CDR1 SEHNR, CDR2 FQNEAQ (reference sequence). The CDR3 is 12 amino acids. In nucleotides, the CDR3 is TGTGCCAGCAGCTTAGACACCTATGGCTACACCTTC. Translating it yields CASSLDTYGYTF.

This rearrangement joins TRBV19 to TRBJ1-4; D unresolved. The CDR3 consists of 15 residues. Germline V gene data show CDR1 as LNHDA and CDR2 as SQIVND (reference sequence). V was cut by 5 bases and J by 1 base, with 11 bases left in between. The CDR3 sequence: CASSPGMVTNEKLFF. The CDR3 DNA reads TGTGCCAGTAGTCCGGGGATGGTAACTAATGAAAAACTGTTTTTT.

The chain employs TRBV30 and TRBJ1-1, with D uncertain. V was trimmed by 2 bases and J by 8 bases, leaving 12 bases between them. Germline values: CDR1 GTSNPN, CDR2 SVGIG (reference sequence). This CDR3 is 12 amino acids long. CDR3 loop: CAWSKSGPEAFF. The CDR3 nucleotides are TGTGCCTGGAGTAAGAGCGGTCCCGAAGCTTTCTTT.

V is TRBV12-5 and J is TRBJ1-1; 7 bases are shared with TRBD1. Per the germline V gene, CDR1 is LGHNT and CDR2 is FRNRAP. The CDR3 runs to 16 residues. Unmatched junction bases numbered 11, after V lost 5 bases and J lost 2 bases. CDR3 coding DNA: TGTGCTAGTGGTCACAACCTCGGGACAGCAAACACTGAAGCTTTCTTT. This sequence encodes CASGHNLGTANTEAFF.

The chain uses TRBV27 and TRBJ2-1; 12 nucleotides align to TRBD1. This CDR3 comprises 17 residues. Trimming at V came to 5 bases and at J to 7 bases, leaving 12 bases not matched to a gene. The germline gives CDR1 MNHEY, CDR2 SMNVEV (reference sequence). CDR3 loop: CASSRDRGPFNGNEQFF. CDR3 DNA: TGTGCCAGCAGTCGGGACAGGGGGCCTTTCAATGGGAATGAGCAGTTCTTC.

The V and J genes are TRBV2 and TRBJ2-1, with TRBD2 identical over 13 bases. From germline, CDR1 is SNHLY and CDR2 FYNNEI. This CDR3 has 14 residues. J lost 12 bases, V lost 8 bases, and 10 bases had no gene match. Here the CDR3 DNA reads TGTGCCAGCTCCTTGGGACTAGCGGGGCGGGGGCAGTTCTTC. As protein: CASSLGLAGRGQFF.

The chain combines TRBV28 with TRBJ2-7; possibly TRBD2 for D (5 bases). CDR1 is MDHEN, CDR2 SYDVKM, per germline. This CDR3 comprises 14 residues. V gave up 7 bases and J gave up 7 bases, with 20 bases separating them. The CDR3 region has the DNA TGTGCCAGCACCCCTCAACTTATGCGAGGGGAGCAGTACTTC. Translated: CASTPQLMRGEQYF.

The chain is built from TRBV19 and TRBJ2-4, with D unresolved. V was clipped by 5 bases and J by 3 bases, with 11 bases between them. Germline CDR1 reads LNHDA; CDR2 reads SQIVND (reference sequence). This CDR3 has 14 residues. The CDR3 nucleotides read TGTGCCAGTAGTCTGCTAGAGAACAAAAACATTCAGTACTTC. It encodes CASSLLENKNIQYF.

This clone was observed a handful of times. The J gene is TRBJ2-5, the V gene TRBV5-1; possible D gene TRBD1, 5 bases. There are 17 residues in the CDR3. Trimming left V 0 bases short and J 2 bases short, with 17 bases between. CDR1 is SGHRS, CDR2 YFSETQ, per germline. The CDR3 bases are TGCGCCAGCAGCTTGGGGAAAGGGGCAGGGCGGCAAGAGACCCAGTACTTC. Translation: CASSLGKGAGRQETQYF.

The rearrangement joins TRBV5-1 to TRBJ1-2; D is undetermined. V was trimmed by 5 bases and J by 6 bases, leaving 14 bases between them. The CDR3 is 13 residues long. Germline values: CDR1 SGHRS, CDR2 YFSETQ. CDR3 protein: CASSPEGWDGYTF. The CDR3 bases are TGCGCCAGCAGTCCCGAGGGATGGGATGGCTACACCTTC.

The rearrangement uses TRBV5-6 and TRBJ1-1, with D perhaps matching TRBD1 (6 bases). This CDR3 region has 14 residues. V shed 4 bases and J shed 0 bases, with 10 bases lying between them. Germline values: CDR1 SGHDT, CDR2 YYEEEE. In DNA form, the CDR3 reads TGTGCCAGCAGCCCCAGGGGTTTGAACACTGAAGCTTTCTTT. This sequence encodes CASSPRGLNTEAFF.

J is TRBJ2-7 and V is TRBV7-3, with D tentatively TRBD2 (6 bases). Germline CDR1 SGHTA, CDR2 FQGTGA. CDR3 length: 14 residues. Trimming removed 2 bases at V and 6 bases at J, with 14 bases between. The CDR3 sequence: CASSLFSGGPEQYF. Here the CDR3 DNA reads TGTGCCAGCAGCTTATTTTCCGGGGGACCCGAGCAGTACTTC.

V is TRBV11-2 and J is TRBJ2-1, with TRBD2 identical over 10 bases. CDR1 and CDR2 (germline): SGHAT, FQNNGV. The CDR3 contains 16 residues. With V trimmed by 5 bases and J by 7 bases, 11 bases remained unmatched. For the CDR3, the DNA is TGTGCCAGCAGCACCGAGCGGGAGGGCCCCCTGAATGAGCAGTTCTTC. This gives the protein CASSTEREGPLNEQFF.

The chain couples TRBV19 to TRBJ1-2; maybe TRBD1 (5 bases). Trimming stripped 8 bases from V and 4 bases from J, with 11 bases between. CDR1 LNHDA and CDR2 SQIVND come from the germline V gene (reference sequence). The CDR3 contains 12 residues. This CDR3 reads CASGAGLYGYTF. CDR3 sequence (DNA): TGTGCCAGTGGGGCAGGGCTCTATGGCTACACCTTC.

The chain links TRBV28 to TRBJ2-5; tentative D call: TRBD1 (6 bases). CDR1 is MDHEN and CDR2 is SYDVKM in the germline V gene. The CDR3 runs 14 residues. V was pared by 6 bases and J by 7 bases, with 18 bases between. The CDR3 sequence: CASRGVGGPRTQYF. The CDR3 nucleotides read TGTGCCAGCAGAGGAGTAGGGGGTCCGAGGACCCAGTACTTC.

The CDR3 DNA reads as TGTGCCAGCAGTGAATTTCAGGGGGCTGGCAACTATGGCTACACCTTC. Translating gives CASSEFQGAGNYGYTF. The chain combines TRBV6-1 with TRBJ1-2, with 8 nucleotides matching TRBD1. This CDR3 is built from 16 residues. The germline V gene encodes CDR1 MNHNS and CDR2 SASEGT. With V trimmed by 2 bases and J by 2 bases, 7 bases remained unmatched.

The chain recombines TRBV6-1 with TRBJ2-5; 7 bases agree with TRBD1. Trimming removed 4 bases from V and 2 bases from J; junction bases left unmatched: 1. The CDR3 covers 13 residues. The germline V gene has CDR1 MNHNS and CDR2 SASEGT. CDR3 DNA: TGTGCCAGCAGTGGACAGGGACAAGAGACCCAGTACTTC. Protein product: CASSGQGQETQYF.

CDR3 in DNA: TGTGCCAGTAGTATACAGGGATTCTCTGGAAACACCATATATTTT. Its protein is CASSIQGFSGNTIYF. The rearrangement joins TRBV19 to TRBJ1-3, with D possibly being TRBD1 (5 bases). Trimming stripped 2 bases from V and 0 bases from J, with 8 bases between. CDR1 LNHDA and CDR2 SQIVND come from the germline V gene (reference sequence). This CDR3 spans 15 amino acids.

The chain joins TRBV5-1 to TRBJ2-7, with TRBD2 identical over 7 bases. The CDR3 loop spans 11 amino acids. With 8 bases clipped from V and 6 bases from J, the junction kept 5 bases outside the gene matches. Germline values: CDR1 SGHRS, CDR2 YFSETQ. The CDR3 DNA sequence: TGCGCCAGGCCGTGGGGGGGCGAGCAGTACTTC. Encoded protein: CARPWGGEQYF.